This T cell receptor beta chain is from a study of T cells expressing NK-cell markers. With the 5' RACE reads reprocessed, TCRdb shows one record per CDR3 protein and no DNA. Its clone listing holds 300,000 to 450,000 distinct CDR3 sequences. Germline CDR1 MNHNS, CDR2 SASEGT. This CDR3 region has 14 residues. The TCR was taken from a man aged 18 to 69 in good health. The material sequenced was blood T cells: a sorted CD56 or NKG2C T cell subset, CD4+ or CD8+ T cells, or bulk PBMC T cells (not recorded which). The J gene is TRBJ2-2, the V gene TRBV6-1; TCRdb's D call, TRBD1, is unchecked because there is no DNA. The CDR3 is CAVGEIGHTGELFF.